This T cell receptor (beta chain) was captured in a study of blood T cell repertoires in COVID-19 (TCRdb year 2020). Study-wide context: The collaborator samples originated in the United States, Italy and Spain and spanned the acute and convalescent phases of COVID-19. The prospective study material was composed of cDNA or gDNA derived from T cells, B-cell-depleted T cells, or PBMCs. Subjects who had been exposed to COVID-19, were actively infected with it, or had recovered from it provided the deeply sampled blood TCRbeta repertoires that made up the dataset. A freely available public database, intended as a resource for researchers studying the immune response to SARS-CoV-2, is where the repertoires were released. Samples came from the ongoing ImmuneRACE study (first 160 participants) plus 1,254 subjects from 6 global collaborators. The sample metadata nearly always contained a de-identified subject ID, COVID-19 status, age in years and sex. Where HLA class I and class II types were available, the types were taken from metadata supplied by the sample provider, not from assay-based typing.

TCRbeta CDR3 regions were amplified from genomic DNA by means of the immunoSEQ Assay, a bias-controlled multiplex PCR. The original methods were these. Nucleated cell counts per sample were estimated from amplification of reference gene primers within the assay. Sequence reads were collapsed and filtered to measure the absolute abundance of every unique TCRbeta CDR3 rearrangement. For each sample, productive Simpson clonality was calculated as the square root of Simpson's diversity index over productive rearrangements. TCRdb stores this immuneACCESS table with in-frame sequences only. Part of the clones is absent; in the studies checked, under half of the shortfall reflects unresolved V genes, and no reason is known for the rest. V and J calls and clone size follow that table, whereas D and trimming were derived from the DNA. This sample holds roughly 380,000 clones; about four fifths were observed only once. The ten largest clones add up to over 0.95% of the sample.

Reading the germline V gene gives CDR1 SGDLS and CDR2 YYNGEE. V drops 4 bases and J drops 5 bases, leaving 14 bases in between. The CDR3 spans 14 residues, from the cysteine through the phenylalanine. Left in the record is the CDR3 DNA by itself, 42 bases read in frame from the first base. As regards this clone: Its antigen target is currently unknown. No clone much larger than this one lies a single base away; base qualities are absent.

Broader findings and caveats from the paper: Clinical and demographic metadata were provided uncurated, with the amount varying by source and participant.

Each collaborating institution followed its own protocols to collect whole blood in K2EDTA tubes. Collaborator samples were shipped for TCRbeta analysis as frozen whole blood, isolated PBMCs, or DNA extracted from either sample type. The chain couples TRBV9 to TRBJ2-3, and perhaps TRBD1 as D gene, on 6 matching bases. This clonotype originated in a human donor with acute or convalescent COVID-19. The donor label of this sample is uncertain. The specimen sequenced was peripheral blood. The sequenced DNA is TGTGCCAGCAGCTCGAGGACAGCTTTAGATACGCAGTATTTT. The encoded protein is CASSSRTALDTQYF.